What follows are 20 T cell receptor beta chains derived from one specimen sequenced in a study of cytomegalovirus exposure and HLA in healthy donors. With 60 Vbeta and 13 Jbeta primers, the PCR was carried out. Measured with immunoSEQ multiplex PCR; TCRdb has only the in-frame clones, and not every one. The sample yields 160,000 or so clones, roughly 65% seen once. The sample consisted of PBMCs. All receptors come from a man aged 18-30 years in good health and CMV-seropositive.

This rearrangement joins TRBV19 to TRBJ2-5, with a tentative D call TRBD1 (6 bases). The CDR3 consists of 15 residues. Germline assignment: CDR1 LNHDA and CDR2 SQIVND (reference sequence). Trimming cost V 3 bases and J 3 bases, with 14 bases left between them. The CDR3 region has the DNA TGTGCCAGTAGTATTCTAGGACAGAGGAAAGAGACCCAGTACTTC. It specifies CASSILGQRKETQYF.

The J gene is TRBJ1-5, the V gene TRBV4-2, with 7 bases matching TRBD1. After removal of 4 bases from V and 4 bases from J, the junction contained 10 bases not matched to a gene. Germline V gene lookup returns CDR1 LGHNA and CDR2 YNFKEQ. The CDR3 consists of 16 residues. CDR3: CASSPFTGEWNQPQHF. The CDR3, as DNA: TGTGCCAGCAGCCCTTTCACAGGGGAATGGAATCAGCCCCAGCATTTT.

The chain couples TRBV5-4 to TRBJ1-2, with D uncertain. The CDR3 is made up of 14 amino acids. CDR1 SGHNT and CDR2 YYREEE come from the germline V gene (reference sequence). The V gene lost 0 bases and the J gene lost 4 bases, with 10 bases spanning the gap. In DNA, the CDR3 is TGTGCCAGCAGCTTGGCGCTGGGCAGCTATGGCTACACCTTC. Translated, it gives CASSLALGSYGYTF.

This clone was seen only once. The CDR3 loop is CASSSDRGHYGYTF. The CDR3 DNA sequence: TGTGCCAGCAGTAGCGACAGGGGGCACTATGGCTACACCTTC. J is TRBJ1-2 and V is TRBV27, with TRBD1 identical over 10 bases. The germline V gene has CDR1 MNHEY and CDR2 SMNVEV (reference sequence). V lost 5 bases, J lost 3 bases, and 3 bases stayed unmatched. This CDR3 is 14 amino acids long.

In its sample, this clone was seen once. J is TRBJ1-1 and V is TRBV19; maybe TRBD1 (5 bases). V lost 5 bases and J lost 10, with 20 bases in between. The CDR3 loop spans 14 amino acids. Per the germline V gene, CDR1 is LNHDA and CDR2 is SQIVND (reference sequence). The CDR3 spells CASSPWGEYPGAFF. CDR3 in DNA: TGTGCCAGTAGTCCCTGGGGGGAGTATCCAGGAGCTTTCTTT.

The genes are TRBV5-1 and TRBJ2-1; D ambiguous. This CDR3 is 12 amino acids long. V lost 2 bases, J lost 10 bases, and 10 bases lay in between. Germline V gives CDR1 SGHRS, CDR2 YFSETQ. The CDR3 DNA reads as TGCGCCAGCAGCTTACGGGTCGAGGAGCAGTTCTTC. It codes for CASSLRVEEQFF.

The CDR3 sequence is CASSPGQLRAEAFF. The CDR3 DNA is TGCGCCAGCAGCCCGGGACAACTTAGAGCTGAAGCTTTCTTT. The V call is TRBV5-1, the J call TRBJ1-1; D is possibly TRBD1 (6 bases). The CDR3 totals 14 residues. Germline V CDR1 and CDR2: SGHRS, YFSETQ. With 4 bases removed from V and 6 bases from J, the gap between germline ends came to 16 bases.

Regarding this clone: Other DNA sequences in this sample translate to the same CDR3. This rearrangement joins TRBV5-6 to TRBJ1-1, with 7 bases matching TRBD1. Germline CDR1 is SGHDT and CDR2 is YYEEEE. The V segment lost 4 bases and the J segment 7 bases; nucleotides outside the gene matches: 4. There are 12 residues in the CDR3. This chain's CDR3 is CASSPGTDEAFF. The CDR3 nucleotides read TGTGCCAGCAGCCCAGGGACAGATGAAGCTTTCTTT.

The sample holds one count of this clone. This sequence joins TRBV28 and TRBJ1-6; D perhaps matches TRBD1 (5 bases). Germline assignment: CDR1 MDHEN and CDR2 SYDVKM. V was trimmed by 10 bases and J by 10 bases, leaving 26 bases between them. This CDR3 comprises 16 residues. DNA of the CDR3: TGTGCCACCGGAGGGGAAGTAGTTTCGGGTCTATCACCCCTCCACTTT. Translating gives CATGGEVVSGLSPLHF.

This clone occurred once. The CDR3 loop is CASSLGQGALRNTIYF. Written as DNA, the CDR3 is TGTGCCAGCAGCTTGGGACAGGGGGCGCTTAGAAACACCATATATTTT. The rearrangement joins TRBV5-4 to TRBJ1-3; TRBD1 agrees at 10 bases. Germline V CDR1 and CDR2: SGHNT, YYREEE (reference sequence). Trimming removed 0 bases from V and 5 bases from J; junction bases left unmatched: 5. This CDR3 has 16 residues.

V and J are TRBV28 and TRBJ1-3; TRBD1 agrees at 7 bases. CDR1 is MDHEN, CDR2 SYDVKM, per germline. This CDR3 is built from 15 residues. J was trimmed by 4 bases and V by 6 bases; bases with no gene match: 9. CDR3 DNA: TGTGCCAGCAGCCTAGGGGGCAGGTCCGGAAACACCATATATTTT. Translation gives CASSLGGRSGNTIYF. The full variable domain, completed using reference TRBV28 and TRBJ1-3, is DVKVTQSSRYLVKRTGEKVFLECVQDMDHENMFWYRQDPGLGLRLIYFSYDVKMKEKGDIPEGYSVSREKKERFSLILESASTNQTSMYLCASSLGGRSGNTIYFGEGSWLTVV.

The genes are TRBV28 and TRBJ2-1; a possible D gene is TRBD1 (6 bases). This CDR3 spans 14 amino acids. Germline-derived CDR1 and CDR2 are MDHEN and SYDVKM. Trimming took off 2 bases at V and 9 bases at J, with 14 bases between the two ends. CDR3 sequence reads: CASSLGDFRGEQFF. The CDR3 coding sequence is TGTGCCAGCAGTTTAGGTGATTTCAGGGGTGAGCAGTTCTTC.

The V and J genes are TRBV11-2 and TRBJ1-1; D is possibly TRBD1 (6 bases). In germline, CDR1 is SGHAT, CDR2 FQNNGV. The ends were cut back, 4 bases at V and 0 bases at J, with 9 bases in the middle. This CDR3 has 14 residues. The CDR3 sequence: CASSSPGVNTEAFF. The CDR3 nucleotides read TGTGCCAGCAGCTCACCAGGGGTGAACACTGAAGCTTTCTTT.

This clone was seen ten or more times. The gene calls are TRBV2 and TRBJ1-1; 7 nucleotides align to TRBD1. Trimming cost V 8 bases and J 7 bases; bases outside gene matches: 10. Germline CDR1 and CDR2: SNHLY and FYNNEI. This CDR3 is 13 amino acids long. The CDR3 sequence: CASGDRQKVEAFF. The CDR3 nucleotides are TGTGCCAGCGGGGACAGACAAAAAGTTGAAGCTTTCTTT.

The CDR3 region has the DNA TGCGCCAGCAGCTTGGCAGGCAAAGGAGGTTCACCCCTCCACTTT. As protein: CASSLAGKGGSPLHF. V and J are TRBV5-1 and TRBJ1-6; unclear D gene. Germline V gene lookup returns CDR1 SGHRS and CDR2 YFSETQ. The length of the CDR3 is 15 residues. The germline V and J ends were trimmed by 0 bases and 9 bases, with 13 bases remaining between them. The full variable domain, completed using reference TRBV5-1 and TRBJ1-6, is KAGVTQTPRYLIKTRGQQVTLSCSPISGHRSVSWYQQTPGQGLQFLFEYFSETQRNKGNFPGRFSGRQFSNSRSEMNVSTLELGDSALYLCASSLAGKGGSPLHFGNGTRLTVT.

In DNA, the CDR3 is TGCGCCAGCAGCTCCGGACAGGGATACTACAATGAGCAGTTCTTC. Its translation is CASSSGQGYYNEQFF. The genes are TRBV5-1 and TRBJ2-1; 8 bases are a match to TRBD1. There are 15 residues in the CDR3. Trimming removed 3 bases from V and 3 bases from J; junction bases left unmatched: 5. CDR1 is SGHRS and CDR2 is YFSETQ in the germline V gene.

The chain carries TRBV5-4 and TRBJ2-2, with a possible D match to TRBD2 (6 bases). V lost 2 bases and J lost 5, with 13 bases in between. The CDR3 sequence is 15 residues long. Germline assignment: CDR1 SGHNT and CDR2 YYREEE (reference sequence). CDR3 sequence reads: CASSLRGTSTGELFF. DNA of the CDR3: TGTGCCAGCAGCTTACGGGGGACTTCGACCGGGGAGCTGTTTTTT.

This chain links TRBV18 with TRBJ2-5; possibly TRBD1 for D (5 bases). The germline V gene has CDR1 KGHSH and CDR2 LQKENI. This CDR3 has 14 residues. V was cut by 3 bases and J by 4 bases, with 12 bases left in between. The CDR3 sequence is CASSPSTGSETQYF. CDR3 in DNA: TGTGCCAGCTCACCGTCAACAGGTTCAGAGACCCAGTACTTC. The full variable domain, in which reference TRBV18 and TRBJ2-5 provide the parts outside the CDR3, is NAGVMQNPRHLVRRRGQEARLRCSPMKGHSHVYWYRQLPEEGLKFMVYLQKENIIDESGMPKERFSAEFPKEGPSILRIQQVVRGDSAAYFCASSPSTGSETQYFGPGTRLLVL.

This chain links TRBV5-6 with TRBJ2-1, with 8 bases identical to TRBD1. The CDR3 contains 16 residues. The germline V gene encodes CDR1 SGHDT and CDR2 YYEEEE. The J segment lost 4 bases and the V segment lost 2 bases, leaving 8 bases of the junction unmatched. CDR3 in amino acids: CASSFVGQGQYNEQFF. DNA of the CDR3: TGTGCCAGCAGCTTCGTTGGACAGGGCCAGTACAATGAGCAGTTCTTC.

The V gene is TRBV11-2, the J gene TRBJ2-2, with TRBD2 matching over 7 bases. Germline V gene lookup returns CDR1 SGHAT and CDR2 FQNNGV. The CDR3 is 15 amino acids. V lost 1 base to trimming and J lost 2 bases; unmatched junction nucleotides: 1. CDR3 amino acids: CASSLAGGNTGELFF. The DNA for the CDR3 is TGTGCCAGCAGCTTAGCGGGAGGCAACACCGGGGAGCTGTTTTTT.